One and the same sample provided the 3 T cell receptor beta chains below, sequenced in a study of control samples from healthy donors and cancer patients. Method: immunoSEQ multiplex PCR; TCRdb's copy keeps in-frame clones and lacks some. The data hold approximately 170,000 clones, with roughly 90% observed a single time. The sample comprised blood. Receptors were obtained from a woman between 45 and 60 years old in good health.

This rearrangement joins TRBV6-5 to TRBJ1-2, with 7 bases that match TRBD1. V shed 0 bases and J 4 bases; nucleotides not matched to a gene: 5. The CDR3 consists of 15 residues. Germline V lookup: CDR1 MNHEY, CDR2 SVGAGI. Here the CDR3 reads CASSYSGGQSYGYTF. The CDR3 DNA sequence: TGTGCCAGCAGTTACTCGGGGGGACAGAGCTATGGCTACACCTTC.

CDR3 sequence reads: CASSPSGTGGEQYF. The DNA of the CDR3 is TGTGCCAGCTCACCCTCCGGGACAGGGGGCGAGCAGTACTTC. The chain links TRBV18 to TRBJ2-7; TRBD1 matches at 11 bases. The length of the CDR3 is 14 residues. V lost 3 bases, J lost 6 bases, and 4 bases stayed unmatched. Germline CDR1 reads KGHSH; CDR2 reads LQKENI.

For this clone: One end of the junction varies from germline; a read error may be responsible. Other DNA sequences in this specimen translate into the identical CDR3. J is TRBJ1-1 and V is TRBV27, with TRBD1 matching 7 bases. Germline V CDR1 and CDR2: MNHEY, SMNVEV (reference sequence). The CDR3 spans 15 residues. The CDR3 protein is CASSFDRAMGTEAFF. CDR3 nucleotide sequence: TGTGCCAGCAGTTTTGACAGGGCTATGGGCACTGAAGCCTTCTTT.